Here is one TCR beta chain with its context. This entry belongs to a study of T-cell memory formation after mild COVID-19. Germline V gene lookup returns CDR1 SGHDN and CDR2 FVKESK. This CDR3 region has 13 residues. V lost 0 bases and J lost 4, with 7 bases in between. TCRdb reanalysed the 5' RACE reads using MiXCR and keeps one entry per CDR3 protein. In the table there are about 340,000 distinct CDR3 sequences, about a sixth of which are singletons. This chain uses TRBV14 with TRBJ2-7, with D perhaps TRBD2 (5 bases). The sequencing sample was made of PBMCs or a T cell subset sorted from them (not recorded which). This sequence was found in a young man who had mild COVID-19 (a few samples of this study predate the infection). Cell type and time point are not known. CDR3 nucleotide sequence: TGTGCCAGCAGCCAAGACCCGGGATACGAGCAGTACGTC. This gives the protein CASSQDPGYEQYV.